This section outlines one T cell receptor beta chain sequence together with its context. Its target is not known. This clone may be a read error of a much larger clone one base away. Time point described: newly diagnosed GD, antithyroid drugs for less than 3 months. The TCR library used RNA extracted from PBMCs. The data derive from a study of regulatory T cells in long-lasting Graves disease. General study results and limits: The persistent group shared fewer than 3,500 public clonotypes, more than the approximately 970 shared by new patients. Preferential use of TRBV28, TRBJ1-2 and TRBJ2-5 was seen in persistent disease.

Sequencing libraries for TCR beta were prepared with iRepertoire HTBI primers and Arm-PCR of CDR3 regions. TCRdb ran MiXCR on the multiplex PCR reads and lists one entry per CDR3 protein. The sample contains about 620,000 distinct CDR3 sequences, approximately 15% of which appear only once. V lost 6 bases and J 4 bases, leaving 18 bases between the germline ends. The CDR3 runs to 15 residues. The germline V gene has CDR1 MDHEN and CDR2 SYDVKM. This sample was also put to use in a study of T cells in Graves' hyperthyroidism and ophthalmopathy. As reported in that work: RT-PCR in the first round (using the HTBI primer set) targeted the TCR CDR3.

The sequences come from peripheral blood mononuclear cells (PBMCs), collected at new diagnosis, from a patient treated with antithyroid drugs. The receptor's source is a woman aged 30 to 39 with Graves disease. This chain joins TRBV28 and TRBJ1-2; D unclear. The CDR3 sequence is CASSPGHSTFYGYTF. The CDR3, as DNA: TGTGCCAGCAGCCCGGGCCACTCCACCTTCTATGGCTACACCTTC.